These 14 T cell receptor beta chains came from one sample sequenced in a study of T cell responses to AZD1222 COVID-19 vaccine. Sequencing was performed with immunoSEQ multiplex PCR; in TCRdb, only in-frame clones are kept and a portion is missing. The data hold under 95,000 clones, with approximately 83% observed a single time. This sample comprised peripheral blood, obtained 28 days after the second AZD1222 dose. The receptors originated from an adult who received the AZD1222 COVID-19 vaccine.

J is TRBJ2-4 and V is TRBV10-2; D is uncertain. The V gene's germline CDR1 is WSHSY and CDR2 SAAADI. The CDR3 covers 16 residues. Trimming took off 4 bases at V and 0 bases at J, with 13 bases between the two ends. CDR3 residues: CASSVTAFLAKNIQYF. DNA for the CDR3: TGCGCCAGCAGTGTGACCGCCTTCCTAGCCAAAAACATTCAGTACTTC.

The genes are TRBV28 and TRBJ1-1; D is unclear. This CDR3 has 12 amino acids. Germline CDR1 and CDR2: MDHEN and SYDVKM. V lost 2 bases, J lost 6 bases, and 7 bases lay in between. The CDR3 bases are TGTGCCAGCAGTTTAACGGAGTCTGAAGCTTTCTTT. Its protein is CASSLTESEAFF.

V and J are TRBV28 and TRBJ1-4; unclear D gene. The V end lost 3 bases, the J end lost 5 bases, and 10 bases lay between the germline ends. CDR1 is MDHEN, CDR2 SYDVKM, per germline. The length of the CDR3 is 14 residues. The CDR3 region has the DNA TGTGCCAGCAGTTTCGGCGGATTGAATGAAAAACTGTTTTTT. Its translation: CASSFGGLNEKLFF.

This chain links TRBV10-2 with TRBJ2-7; D not certain. V was clipped by 2 bases and J by 0 bases, with 5 bases between them. Germline CDR1 and CDR2: WSHSY and SAAADI. The length of the CDR3 is 13 residues. This CDR3 is CASSEADSYEQYF. In DNA form, the CDR3 reads TGCGCCAGCAGTGAGGCTGACTCCTACGAGCAGTACTTC.

This clone was picked up a small number of times. CDR3 protein: CASRKDRENTEAFF. For the CDR3, the DNA is TGTGCCAGCAGGAAAGACAGGGAGAACACTGAAGCTTTCTTT. The chain is built from TRBV6-5 and TRBJ1-1; the match to TRBD1 covers 7 bases. The V gene end was trimmed by 6 bases and the J gene end by 1 base; junction bases not matched to a gene: 5. The CDR3 length is 14 residues. CDR1 is MNHEY and CDR2 is SVGAGI in the germline V gene.

The CDR3 DNA reads as TGTGCCAGCAGCTTTACTATTGGGTCGAGGAATGAAAAACTGTTTTTT. It codes for CASSFTIGSRNEKLFF. The V and J genes are TRBV28 and TRBJ1-4; D is undetermined. Germline assignment: CDR1 MDHEN and CDR2 SYDVKM. The CDR3 sequence is 16 residues long. Trimming took 6 bases from V and 5 from J, leaving 19 bases between them.

V is TRBV5-1 and J is TRBJ1-1, with D perhaps TRBD1 (6 bases). The CDR3 sequence is 14 residues long. Germline CDR1 and CDR2: SGHRS and YFSETQ. Trimming took off 4 bases at V and 3 bases at J, with 13 bases between the two ends. CDR3 in DNA: TGCGCCAGCAGCCAACAGGGCGGTGACACTGAAGCTTTCTTT. Protein product: CASSQQGGDTEAFF.

This chain uses TRBV28 with TRBJ1-2; the match to TRBD1 covers 7 bases. Germline V CDR1 and CDR2: MDHEN, SYDVKM. This CDR3 has 12 residues. J was trimmed by 2 bases and V by 6 bases; bases with no gene match: 0. The CDR3, as DNA: TGTGCCAGCAGACAGGGGAACTATGGCTACACCTTC. Protein sequence: CASRQGNYGYTF.

The count of this clone is one. This chain joins TRBV2 and TRBJ1-1, with D tentatively TRBD1 (5 bases). This CDR3 comprises 14 residues. Between the trimmed V and J ends, which lost 5 bases and 0 bases, there was a span of 10 bases. Looked up from germline, CDR1 is SNHLY and CDR2 is FYNNEI. The CDR3 sequence is CASSYSQVNTEAFF. CDR3 nucleotides: TGTGCCAGCAGTTACTCACAGGTGAACACTGAAGCTTTCTTT.

Written as DNA, the CDR3 is TGTGCCAGCAGCCAAGATGGCCGACAGCGGAATGAGCAGTTCTTC. Protein sequence: CASSQDGRQRNEQFF. The rearrangement joins TRBV4-2 to TRBJ2-1; D assignment may be TRBD1 or TRBD2 (5 bases each). This CDR3 spans 15 amino acids. Trimming took off 0 bases at V and 7 bases at J, with 13 bases between the two ends. Germline V gene lookup returns CDR1 LGHNA and CDR2 YNFKEQ.

The V call is TRBV28, the J call TRBJ2-3; possible D gene TRBD2, 6 bases. The CDR3 spans 13 residues. V was pared by 8 bases and J by 5 bases, with 14 bases between. Germline CDR1 is MDHEN and CDR2 is SYDVKM. Written as DNA, the CDR3 is TGTGCCAGCGGGAGGCCTCCAGGAGATACGCAGTATTTT. It specifies CASGRPPGDTQYF.

The J gene is TRBJ2-1, the V gene TRBV28; D gene uncertain. V lost 2 bases and J 4 bases, leaving 9 bases between the germline ends. CDR3 length equals 14 residues. Germline-derived CDR1 and CDR2 are MDHEN and SYDVKM. The CDR3 DNA follows: TGTGCCAGCAGTTTAATGCGAAGGTACAATGAGCAGTTCTTC. Protein product: CASSLMRRYNEQFF. The whole variable domain, remainder taken from reference TRBV28 and TRBJ2-1, is DVKVTQSSRYLVKRTGEKVFLECVQDMDHENMFWYRQDPGLGLRLIYFSYDVKMKEKGDIPEGYSVSREKKERFSLILESASTNQTSMYLCASSLMRRYNEQFFGPGTRLTVL.

The chain is built from TRBV19 and TRBJ1-1; maybe TRBD1 (5 bases). The germline CDR1 and CDR2 sequences are LNHDA and SQIVND (reference sequence). There are 13 residues in the CDR3. The V and J ends lost 7 bases and 1 base respectively, with 10 bases between them. CDR3 nucleotide sequence: TGTGCCAGTACCACGGGGGGGAACACTGAAGCTTTCTTT. It translates to CASTTGGNTEAFF. The full variable domain, its missing parts supplied by reference TRBV19 and TRBJ1-1, is DGGITQSPKYLFRKEGQNVTLSCEQNLNHDAMYWYRQDPGQGLRLIYYSQIVNDFQKGDIAEGYSVSREKKESFPLTVTSAQKNPTAFYLCASTTGGNTEAFFGQGTRLTVV.

V is TRBV7-8 and J is TRBJ2-2, with a possible D match to TRBD1 (5 bases). This CDR3 region has 14 residues. Germline CDR1 and CDR2: SGHVS and FQNEAQ. Trimming took off 1 base at V and 6 bases at J, with 9 bases between the two ends. CDR3 loop: CASSLGGASGELFF. CDR3 sequence (DNA): TGTGCCAGCAGCTTAGGGGGCGCATCCGGGGAGCTGTTTTTT.